A single sample gave rise to the 8 T cell receptor beta chains below, sequenced in a study of blood T cell repertoires in COVID-19. TCRdb keeps only in-frame clones here, not all; method: immunoSEQ multiplex PCR. The repertoire holds about 40,000 clones, with 77% as singletons. Specimen: peripheral blood. Every receptor here comes from a woman in her 70s with acute or convalescent COVID-19.

This clone has at least ten counts. Written as DNA, the CDR3 is TGTGCCAGCAGCCAGGGGACTAGCGGGGGACCTATAGAGACCCAGTACTTC. Its translation: CASSQGTSGGPIETQYF. V is TRBV4-2 and J is TRBJ2-5; TRBD2 matches at 14 bases. The germline V gene encodes CDR1 LGHNA and CDR2 YNFKEQ. Trimming cost V 3 bases and J 4 bases; bases outside gene matches: 7. The CDR3 loop spans 17 amino acids.

The chain joins TRBV5-4 to TRBJ1-6, with a possible D match to TRBD1 (6 bases). The germline CDR1 and CDR2 sequences are SGHNT and YYREEE (reference sequence). The V end was cut by 0 bases, the J end by 14 bases, with 15 bases between. CDR3 length: 14 amino acids. The CDR3 nucleotides read TGTGCCAGCAGCTTGGGAGGGGGTCCCCCGGCCCTCCACTTT. Protein product: CASSLGGGPPALHF.

The J gene is TRBJ2-3, the V gene TRBV6-5; D perhaps matches TRBD1 (6 bases). Germline CDR1 and CDR2: MNHEY and SVGAGI. This CDR3 is built from 15 residues. Trimming took off 5 bases at V and 6 bases at J, with 18 bases between the two ends. CDR3 sequence: CASSLETGIGDTQYF. CDR3 sequence (DNA): TGTGCCAGCAGTCTCGAGACAGGCATCGGTGATACGCAGTATTTT.

Details on this clone: Distinct nucleotide sequences in the sample also encode this CDR3. This rearrangement joins TRBV28 to TRBJ1-1; possibly TRBD1 for D (5 bases). Germline-derived CDR1 and CDR2 are MDHEN and SYDVKM. The ends were cut back, 5 bases at V and 3 bases at J, with 13 bases in the middle. The CDR3 has 14 amino acids. The CDR3 DNA reads as TGTGCCAGCAGTCTCCAGCGGGGCGACACTGAAGCTTTCTTT. It translates to CASSLQRGDTEAFF. The full variable domain, in which reference TRBV28 and TRBJ1-1 provide the parts outside the CDR3, is DVKVTQSSRYLVKRTGEKVFLECVQDMDHENMFWYRQDPGLGLRLIYFSYDVKMKEKGDIPEGYSVSREKKERFSLILESASTNQTSMYLCASSLQRGDTEAFFGQGTRLTVV.

The rearrangement links TRBV30 to TRBJ1-1; a weak D match, TRBD1 (5 bases). The CDR3 totals 13 residues. Trimming took off 5 bases at V and 2 bases at J, with 12 bases between the two ends. The germline CDR1 and CDR2 sequences are GTSNPN and SVGIG (reference sequence). The CDR3 coding sequence is TGTGCCTGGGGGAGACAGCTAAACACTGAAGCTTTCTTT. Its protein is CAWGRQLNTEAFF.

This clone was found a few times. The V call is TRBV19, the J call TRBJ1-5; D perhaps matches TRBD1 (6 bases). V gave up 9 bases and J gave up 1 base, with 16 bases separating them. The CDR3 length is 15 residues. In germline, CDR1 is LNHDA, CDR2 SQIVND (reference sequence). CDR3 sequence reads: CASQKGVFSNQPQHF. In DNA, the CDR3 is TGTGCCAGCCAAAAGGGGGTTTTCAGCAATCAGCCCCAGCATTTT. The full variable domain, its missing parts supplied by reference TRBV19 and TRBJ1-5, is DGGITQSPKYLFRKEGQNVTLSCEQNLNHDAMYWYRQDPGQGLRLIYYSQIVNDFQKGDIAEGYSVSREKKESFPLTVTSAQKNPTAFYLCASQKGVFSNQPQHFGDGTRLSIL.

The chain combines TRBV12-5 with TRBJ1-1; 9 bases are a match to TRBD1. The J segment lost 3 bases and the V segment lost 3 bases, leaving 2 bases of the junction unmatched. The length of the CDR3 is 14 residues. Germline V gives CDR1 LGHNT, CDR2 FRNRAP. The CDR3, as DNA: TGTGCTAGTGGTTTACAGGGGGCGGACACTGAAGCTTTCTTT. Translation: CASGLQGADTEAFF.

This rearrangement joins TRBV4-3 to TRBJ1-2; 8 nucleotides match TRBD1. The CDR3 contains 15 residues. V lost 5 bases to trimming and J lost 7 bases; unmatched junction nucleotides: 12. CDR1 and CDR2 (germline): LGHNA, YSLEER. CDR3: CASSTGTGVLSGYTF. The CDR3 coding sequence is TGCGCCAGCAGCACCGGGACAGGCGTTCTTTCTGGCTACACCTTC.